This TCR beta chain was recorded in a study of T-cell reconstitution after alpha-beta-depleted transplantation in children. Findings and limits, study-wide: T-cell numbers and diversity, one year after transplant, stemmed largely from T cells that were newly produced. Reportedly, roughly two months post-transplant, alpha-beta T cells arose from several hundred expanded graft clones. Surviving thymic progenitors and recipient T cells were the source of high TCRbeta diversity at day 60 in some patients.

Of note for this clonotype: Its antigen remains unidentified.

The CDR3 runs to 15 residues. V was cut by 5 bases and J by 3 bases, with 17 bases left in between. Germline assignment: CDR1 SGHTA and CDR2 FQGTGA. For TCRbeta, the library was prepared with unique molecular identifiers. TCRdb redid the calling of the PCR reads with MiXCR, one entry per CDR3 protein. The repertoire holds over 25,000 distinct CDR3 sequences, with 5% to 7% as singletons. The rearrangement links TRBV7-3 to TRBJ2-7; D assignment may be TRBD1 or TRBD2 (5 bases each). The source was peripheral blood, collected 60 days after TCRalphabeta/CD19-depleted stem cell transplant. The clonotype comes from a child younger than two who had a stem cell transplant for acute myeloid leukemia, so the T cells may come from the graft donor. This CDR3 is CASSPGGQGGYEQYF. CDR3 nucleotides: TGTGCCAGCAGCCCCGGCGGGCAGGGTGGCTACGAGCAGTACTTC.